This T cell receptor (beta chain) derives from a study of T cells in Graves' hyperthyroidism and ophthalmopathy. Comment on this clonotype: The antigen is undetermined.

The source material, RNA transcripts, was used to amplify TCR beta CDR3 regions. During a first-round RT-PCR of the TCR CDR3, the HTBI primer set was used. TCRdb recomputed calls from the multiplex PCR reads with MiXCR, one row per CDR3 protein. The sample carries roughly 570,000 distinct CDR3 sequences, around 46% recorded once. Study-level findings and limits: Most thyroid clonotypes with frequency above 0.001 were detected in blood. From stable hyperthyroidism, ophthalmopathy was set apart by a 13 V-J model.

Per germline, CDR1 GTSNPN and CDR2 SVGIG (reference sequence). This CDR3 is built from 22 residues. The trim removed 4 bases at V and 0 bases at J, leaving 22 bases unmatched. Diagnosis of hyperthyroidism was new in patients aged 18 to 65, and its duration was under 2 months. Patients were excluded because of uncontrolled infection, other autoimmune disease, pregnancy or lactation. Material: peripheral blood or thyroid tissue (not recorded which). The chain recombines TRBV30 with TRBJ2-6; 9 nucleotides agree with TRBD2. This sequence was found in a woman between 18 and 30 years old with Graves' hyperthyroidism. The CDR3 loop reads CAWTYSLFRSAGGGSGANVLTF. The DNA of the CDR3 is TGTGCCTGGACTTACAGTTTATTCCGCTCAGCGGGAGGCGGCTCTGGGGCCAACGTCCTGACTTTC.